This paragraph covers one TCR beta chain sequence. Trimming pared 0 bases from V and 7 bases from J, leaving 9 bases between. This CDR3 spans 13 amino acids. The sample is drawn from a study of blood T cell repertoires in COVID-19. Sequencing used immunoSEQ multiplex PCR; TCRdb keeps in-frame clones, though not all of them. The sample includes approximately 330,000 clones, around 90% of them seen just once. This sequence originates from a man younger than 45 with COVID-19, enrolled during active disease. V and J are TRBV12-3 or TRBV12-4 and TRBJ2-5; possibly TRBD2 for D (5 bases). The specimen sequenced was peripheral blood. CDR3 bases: TGTGCCAGCAGTTTAGCGGAGGCCGGGACCCAGTACTTC. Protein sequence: CASSLAEAGTQYF.